The clone carrying this TCR beta chain occurred once. The entry originates in a study of blood T cell repertoires in COVID-19. Germline V gives CDR1 MNHEY, CDR2 SMNVEV (reference sequence). This CDR3 is 13 amino acids long. Trimming removed 3 bases from V and 4 bases from J; junction bases left unmatched: 1. The data were produced by immunoSEQ multiplex PCR, yet TCRdb's version contains in-frame clones alone and is incomplete. The sample records about 440,000 clones, around 88% being singletons. V usage is TRBV27 and J usage is TRBJ2-7; TRBD1 matches at 9 bases. Sequencing was performed on peripheral blood. This clonotype originated in a woman between 45 and 65 years old with COVID-19, enrolled during active disease. This CDR3 is CASSLGTGYEQYF. CDR3 sequence (DNA): TGTGCCAGCAGTTTGGGGACAGGGTACGAGCAGTACTTC.